This T cell receptor (beta chain) was obtained from a study of cytomegalovirus exposure and HLA in healthy donors. Study-level results: While the bulk of TCR sequences proved rare, some public TCRs turned up in many donors. Subsequent analysis revealed that first-cohort TCR clusters tended to co-occur in the approximately 120 validation repertoires. A classifier reportedly called cytomegalovirus status with high sensitivity and specificity.

Method: immunoSEQ multiplex PCR; TCRdb's copy keeps in-frame clones and lacks some. The data contain 95,000 to 150,000 clones, about 83% of them singletons. On this clone itself: Its antigen is as yet unknown.

The length of the CDR3 is 15 residues. Germline CDR1 reads MNHNS; CDR2 reads SASEGT. The V end lost 8 bases, the J end lost 4 bases, and 21 bases lay between the germline ends. Separate from the approximately 670-subject first cohort, the approximately 120-subject validation cohort was the one that the donors belonged to. The material sequenced was PBMCs. The clonotype originates from a woman aged 25 to 39 in good health and CMV-seronegative. The V gene is TRBV6-1, the J gene TRBJ2-7; possible D gene TRBD1, 5 bases. The CDR3 sequence: CASRATANPSYEQYF. The CDR3 nucleotides read TGTGCCAGCCGAGCGACAGCCAATCCAAGTTACGAGCAGTACTTC.